This TCR beta chain was identified in a study of T-cell memory formation after mild COVID-19. Study-level findings and limits: The CD4+ clones that contracted clustered mainly within CM and EM, and the CD8+ clones concentrated in EMRA.

A word on this clonotype: The antigen remains undetermined.

Germline CDR1 SGHRS, CDR2 YFSETQ. Trimming removed 0 bases at V and 1 base at J, with 14 bases between. CDR3 length: 16 residues. TCRdb independently ran MiXCR on the 5' RACE reads; one entry per CDR3 protein. The table records fewer than 250,000 distinct CDR3 sequences, roughly 14% of them present only once. What was sequenced was PBMCs or a T cell subset sorted from them (not recorded which). The chain couples TRBV5-1 to TRBJ2-7, with D perhaps TRBD2 (7 bases). The origin of this receptor is an adult woman who had mild COVID-19 (a few samples of this study predate the infection). Cell type and time point are not known. In DNA, the CDR3 is TGCGCCAGCAGCTTGGCGGGGGGCGTCGCATCCTACGAGCAGTACTTC. Its protein product is CASSLAGGVASYEQYF.